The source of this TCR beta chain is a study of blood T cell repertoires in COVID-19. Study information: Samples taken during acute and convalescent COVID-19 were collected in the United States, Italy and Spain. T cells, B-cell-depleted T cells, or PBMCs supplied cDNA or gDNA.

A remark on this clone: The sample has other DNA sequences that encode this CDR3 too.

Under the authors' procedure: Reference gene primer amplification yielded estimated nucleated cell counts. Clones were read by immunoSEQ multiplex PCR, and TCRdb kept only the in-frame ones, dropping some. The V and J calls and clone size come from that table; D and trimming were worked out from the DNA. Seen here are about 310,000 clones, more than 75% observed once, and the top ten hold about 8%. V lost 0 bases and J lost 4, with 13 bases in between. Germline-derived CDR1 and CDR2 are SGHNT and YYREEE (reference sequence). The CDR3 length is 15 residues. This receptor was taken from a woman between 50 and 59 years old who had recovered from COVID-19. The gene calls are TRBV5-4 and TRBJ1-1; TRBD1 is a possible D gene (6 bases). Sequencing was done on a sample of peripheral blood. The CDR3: CASSLGQGRGTEAFF. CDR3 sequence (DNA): TGTGCCAGCAGCTTGGGTCAGGGGAGGGGCACTGAAGCTTTCTTT.